The rows below give T cell receptor beta chains drawn from one sample of a study of T cells in Graves' hyperthyroidism and ophthalmopathy. MiXCR, run by TCRdb on the multiplex PCR reads, gives a single entry per CDR3 protein. The table includes about half a million distinct CDR3 sequences, 15% to 20% detected once. Sample: blood. The receptors were gathered from a woman aged 25 to 39 with Graves' ophthalmopathy. Both conserved end residues are part of each CDR3. The D gene is left open where the match is weak. Clone size is shown for a subset of rows, as once, few, many or a class of expanded clone.

CASSPQGQGNEQFF	TGTGCCAGCTCACCCCAGGGACAGGGCAATGAGCAGTTCTTC	TRBD1	many	TRBV18	TRBJ2-1
CASSWGDGGRDTQYF	TGTGCCAGCAGTTGGGGGGACGGGGGCCGGGATACGCAGTATTTT	.	few	TRBV28	TRBJ2-3
CASSLQRNEQFF	TGTGCCAGCAGCTTACAACGAAATGAGCAGTTCTTC	.	many	TRBV7-2	TRBJ2-1
CASSSRQGGRETQYF	TGTGCCAGCAGCTCCAGACAGGGGGGGAGAGAGACCCAGTACTTC	TRBD1	many	TRBV7-9	TRBJ2-5
CASSLFLVTGGADTQYF	TGTGCCAGCAGTTTATTTTTGGTGACGGGTGGCGCAGATACGCAGTATTTT	.	many	TRBV27	TRBJ2-3
CASHQQGGNTEAFF	TGTGCCAGCCATCAACAGGGGGGGAACACTGAAGCTTTCTTT	TRBD1	few	TRBV6-1	TRBJ1-1
CASSLFAGGADTQYF	TGTGCCAGCAGTTTATTCGCGGGAGGGGCAGATACGCAGTATTTT	TRBD2	many	TRBV28	TRBJ2-3
CASSSQWSYEQYF	TGTGCCAGCAGCTCCCAATGGTCCTACGAGCAGTACTTC	.	few	TRBV5-5	TRBJ2-7
CASSDGGGGSSKNIQYF	TGTGCCAGCAGTGATGGTGGAGGGGGCTCATCCAAAAACATTCAGTACTTC	.	.	TRBV2	TRBJ2-4
CASSLGAGTNTGELFF	TGTGCCAGCAGCTTGGGAGCGGGAACGAACACCGGGGAGCTGTTTTTT	TRBD2	many	TRBV5-4	TRBJ2-2
CASSPNKGPQHF	TGTGCCAGCTCGCCTAATAAGGGGCCCCAGCATTTT	.	many	TRBV18	TRBJ1-5
CASSLRLAGGPDTGELFF	TGTGCCAGCAGTTTGCGACTAGCGGGAGGGCCTGACACCGGGGAGCTGTTTTTT	TRBD2	.	TRBV28	TRBJ2-2
CAWSRGVGNQPQHF	TGTGCCTGGAGTAGGGGGGTTGGCAATCAGCCCCAGCATTTT	.	many	TRBV30	TRBJ1-5
CASSPTGLTSSYNEQFF	TGTGCCAGCAGCCCCACTGGACTAACGAGCTCCTACAATGAGCAGTTCTTC	.	many	TRBV27	TRBJ2-1
CASSPREGGEQYF	TGTGCCAGCAGCCCAAGAGAGGGAGGCGAGCAGTACTTC	.	few	TRBV16	TRBJ2-7